This is a list of T cell receptor beta chains from one sample in a study of cytomegalovirus exposure and HLA in healthy donors. Generated by immunoSEQ multiplex PCR, the TCRdb table keeps only in-frame clones and is missing some. This table holds over 150,000 clones, around nine tenths found once. The material sequenced was PBMCs. The origin of the receptors is a man aged 18 to 29 in good health and CMV-seropositive. The CDR3 runs from the conserved cysteine through the conserved F or W.

j_gene: TRBJ2-4
len: 13
v_gene: TRBV2
CDR3aa: CASIGSRGNIQYF

j_gene: TRBJ2-7
len: 13
v_gene: TRBV27
CDR3aa: CASSSRVRDEQYF

j_gene: TRBJ1-2
len: 16
v_gene: TRBV29-1
CDR3aa: CSVEGTRDSPNYGYTF

j_gene: TRBJ2-1
len: 18
v_gene: TRBV4-3
CDR3aa: CASSPGLAGPSSYNEQFF

j_gene: TRBJ1-1
len: 17
v_gene: TRBV12-5
CDR3aa: CASGLVVGRAQNTEAFF

j_gene: TRBJ1-1
len: 14
v_gene: TRBV27
CDR3aa: CASSFGTSNTEAFF

j_gene: TRBJ2-2
len: 15
v_gene: TRBV6-5
CDR3aa: CASSYADRNTGELFF

j_gene: TRBJ2-7
len: 17
v_gene: TRBV7-2
CDR3aa: CASSLGTSGIVPYEQYF

j_gene: TRBJ2-3
len: 14
v_gene: TRBV6-5
CDR3aa: CASSLAGGTDTQYF

j_gene: TRBJ1-1
len: 15
v_gene: TRBV7-3
CDR3aa: CASSSAMALRTEAFF

j_gene: TRBJ2-1
len: 18
v_gene: TRBV7-3
CDR3aa: CASSLVRLAASSYNEQFF

j_gene: TRBJ2-3
len: 17
v_gene: TRBV9
CDR3aa: CASSYNWTIGNTDTQYF

j_gene: TRBJ2-1
len: 16
v_gene: TRBV10-3
CDR3aa: CAISPLAGGADNEQFF

j_gene: TRBJ2-3
len: 16
v_gene: TRBV5-1
CDR3aa: CASSLETTGGTDTQYF

j_gene: TRBJ2-3
len: 13
v_gene: TRBV7-9
CDR3aa: CASSPRGTDTQYF

j_gene: TRBJ1-1
len: 17
v_gene: TRBV19
CDR3aa: CASSSGQVWPMNTEAFF

j_gene: TRBJ1-1
len: 14
v_gene: TRBV18
CDR3aa: CASSWTRMNTEAFF

j_gene: TRBJ2-7
len: 19
v_gene: TRBV7-8
CDR3aa: CASSLVGTSGPPGKGEQYF

j_gene: TRBJ2-3
len: 14
v_gene: TRBV6-5
CDR3aa: CASSYTVDRGALYF

j_gene: TRBJ1-1
len: 13
v_gene: TRBV5-1
CDR3aa: CASSWEGGTEAFF

j_gene: TRBJ2-7
len: 14
v_gene: TRBV10-2
CDR3aa: CASKQGIGTYEQYF

j_gene: TRBJ2-7
len: 15
v_gene: TRBV9
CDR3aa: CASSVDSGGRGEQYF

j_gene: TRBJ2-5
len: 13
v_gene: TRBV5-4
CDR3aa: CASSFGSQETQYF

j_gene: TRBJ2-4
len: 14
v_gene: TRBV19
CDR3aa: CASSGYAAKNIQYF

j_gene: TRBJ2-6
len: 17
v_gene: TRBV7-9
CDR3aa: CASSLEGHLSGANVLTF

j_gene: TRBJ2-3
len: 13
v_gene: TRBV6-1
CDR3aa: CASRIPGTDTQYF

j_gene: TRBJ1-2
len: 12
v_gene: TRBV15
CDR3aa: CATSPQGSDYTF

j_gene: TRBJ2-6
len: 11
v_gene: TRBV5-1
CDR3aa: CASSSGNVLTF

j_gene: TRBJ2-7
len: 13
v_gene: TRBV7-9
CDR3aa: CASSPEDTYEQYF